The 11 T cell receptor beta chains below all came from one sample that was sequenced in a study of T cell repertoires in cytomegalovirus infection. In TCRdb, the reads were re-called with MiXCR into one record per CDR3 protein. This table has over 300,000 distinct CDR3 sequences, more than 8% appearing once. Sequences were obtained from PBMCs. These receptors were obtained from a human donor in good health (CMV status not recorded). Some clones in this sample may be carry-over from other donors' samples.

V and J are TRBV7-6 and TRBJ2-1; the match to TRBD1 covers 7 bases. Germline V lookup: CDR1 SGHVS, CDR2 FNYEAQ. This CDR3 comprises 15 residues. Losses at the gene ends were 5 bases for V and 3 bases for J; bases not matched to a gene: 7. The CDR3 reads CASSLTGYDYNEQFF. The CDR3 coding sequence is TGTGCCAGCAGCCTGACAGGGTATGACTACAATGAGCAGTTCTTC.

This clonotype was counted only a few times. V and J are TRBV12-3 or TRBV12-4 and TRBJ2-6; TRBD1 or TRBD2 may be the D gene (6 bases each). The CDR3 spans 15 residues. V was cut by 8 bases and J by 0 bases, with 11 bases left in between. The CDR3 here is CASLGGGSGANVLTF. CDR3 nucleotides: TGTGCCAGCCTCGGGGGCGGCTCTGGGGCCAACGTCCTGACTTTC.

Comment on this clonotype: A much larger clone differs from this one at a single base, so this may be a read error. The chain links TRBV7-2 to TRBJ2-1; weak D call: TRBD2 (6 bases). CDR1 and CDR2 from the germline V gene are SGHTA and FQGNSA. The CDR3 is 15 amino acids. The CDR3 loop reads CASSLDQGGNNEQIF. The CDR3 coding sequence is TGTGCCAGCAGCTTGGACCAGGGCGGGAACAATGAGCAGATCTTC.

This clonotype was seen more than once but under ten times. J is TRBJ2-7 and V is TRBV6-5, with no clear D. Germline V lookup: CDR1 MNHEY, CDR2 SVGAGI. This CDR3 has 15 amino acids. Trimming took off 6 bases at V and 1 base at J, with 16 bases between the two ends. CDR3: CASSLYKGSSYEQYF. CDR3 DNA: TGTGCCAGCAGCCTTTACAAGGGCAGTTCCTACGAGCAGTACTTC.

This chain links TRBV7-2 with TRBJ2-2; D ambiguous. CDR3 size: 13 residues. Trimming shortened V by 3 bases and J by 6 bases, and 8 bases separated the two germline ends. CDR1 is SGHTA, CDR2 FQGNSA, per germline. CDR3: CASSFGVAGELFF. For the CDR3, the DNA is TGTGCCAGCAGCTTTGGGGTCGCCGGGGAGCTGTTTTTT.

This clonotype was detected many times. The CDR3 loop reads CASSSPTGEGVFADTQYF. The CDR3 bases are TGTGCCAGCAGCTCTCCGACAGGGGAAGGGGTTTTTGCAGATACGCAGTATTTT. The chain couples TRBV7-9 to TRBJ2-3; 8 nucleotides line up with TRBD1. Germline CDR1 and CDR2: SEHNR and FQNEAQ (reference sequence). This CDR3 has 18 amino acids. The V and J ends lost 4 bases and 4 bases, in that order; junction bases with no gene match: 16.

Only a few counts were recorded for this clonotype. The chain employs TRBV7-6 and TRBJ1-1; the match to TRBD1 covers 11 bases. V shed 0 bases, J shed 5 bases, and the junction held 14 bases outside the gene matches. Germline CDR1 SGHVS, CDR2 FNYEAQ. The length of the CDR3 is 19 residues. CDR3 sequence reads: CASSLAVPRDRGVSTEAFF. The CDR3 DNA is TGTGCCAGCAGCTTAGCGGTCCCCCGGGACAGGGGGGTTAGTACTGAAGCTTTCTTT.

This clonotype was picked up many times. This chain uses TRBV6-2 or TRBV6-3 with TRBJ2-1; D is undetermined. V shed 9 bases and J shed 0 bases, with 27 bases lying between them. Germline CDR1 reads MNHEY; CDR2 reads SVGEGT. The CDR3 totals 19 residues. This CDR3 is CASLFRATGLFGSYNEQFF. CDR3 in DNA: TGTGCCAGTCTTTTCCGCGCTACCGGGTTATTCGGCTCCTACAATGAGCAGTTCTTC.

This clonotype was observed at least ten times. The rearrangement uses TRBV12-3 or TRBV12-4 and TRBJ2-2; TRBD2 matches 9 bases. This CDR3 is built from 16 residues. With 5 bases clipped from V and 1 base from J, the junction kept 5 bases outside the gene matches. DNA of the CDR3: TGTGCCAGCAGTAATGGACTAGCGATGAACACCGGGGAGCTGTTTTTT. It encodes CASSNGLAMNTGELFF.

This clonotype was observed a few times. The CDR3 DNA sequence: TGTGCCAGCAGTTTCCGAAGGACTCTTGACCATGAGCAGTTCTTC. This encodes CASSFRRTLDHEQFF. The chain has TRBV6-2 or TRBV6-3 and TRBJ2-1, with a weak D call TRBD2 (5 bases). The germline CDR1 and CDR2 sequences are MNHEY and SVGEGT. The V gene lost 4 bases and the J gene lost 8 bases, with 18 bases spanning the gap. The CDR3 length is 15 residues.

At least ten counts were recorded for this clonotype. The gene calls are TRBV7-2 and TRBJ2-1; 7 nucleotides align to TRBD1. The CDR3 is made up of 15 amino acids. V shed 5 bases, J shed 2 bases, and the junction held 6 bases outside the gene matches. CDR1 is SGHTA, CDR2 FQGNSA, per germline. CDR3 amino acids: CASSPSTGTYNEQFF. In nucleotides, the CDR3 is TGTGCCAGCAGCCCCTCGACAGGGACCTACAATGAGCAGTTCTTC. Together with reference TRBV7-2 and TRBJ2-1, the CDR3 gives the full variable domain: GAGVSQSPSNKVTEKGKDVELRCDPISGHTALYWYRQSLGQGLEFLIYFQGNSAPDKSGLPSDRFSAERTGGSVSTLTIQRTQQEDSAVYLCASSPSTGTYNEQFFGPGTRLTVL.